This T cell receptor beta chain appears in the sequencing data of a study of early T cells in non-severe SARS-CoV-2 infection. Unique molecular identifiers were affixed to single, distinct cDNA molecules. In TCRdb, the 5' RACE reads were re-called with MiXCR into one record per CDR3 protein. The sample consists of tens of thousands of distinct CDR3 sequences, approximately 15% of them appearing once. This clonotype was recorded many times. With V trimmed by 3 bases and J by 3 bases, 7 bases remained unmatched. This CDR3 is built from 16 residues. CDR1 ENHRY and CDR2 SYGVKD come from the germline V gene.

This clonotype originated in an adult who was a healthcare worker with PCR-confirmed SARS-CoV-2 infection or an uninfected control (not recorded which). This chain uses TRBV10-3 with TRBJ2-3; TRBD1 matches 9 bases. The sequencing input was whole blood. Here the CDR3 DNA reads TGTGCCATCAGTGACCAGGGGACAGGGAGAACAGATACGCAGTATTTT. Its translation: CAISDQGTGRTDTQYF.